The clone carrying this T cell receptor beta chain was detected a few times. Its antigen is still unknown. The germline V gene encodes CDR1 SQVTM and CDR2 ANQGSEA. Trimming removed 4 bases at V and 4 bases at J, with 16 bases between. The CDR3 is made up of 14 amino acids. The data were taken from a study of CD8+ T cells in alopecia areata. At the level of the study: After 6 to 18 months of tofacitinib, follow-up continued 6 months off drug. Notes on the study in general: Clonality exceeded that of normal scalp in lesional scalp, most notably in alopecia totalis/universalis. Sequenced scalp T cells also include alphabeta T cells resident in normal skin.

Treatment of the sample: oral pan-JAK inhibitor, 5-10 mg twice daily. Reverse transcribed after extraction, RNA yielded cDNA as the sequencing template. Some clones are missing from TCRdb's copy, which holds only in-frame ones; the method was immunoSEQ multiplex PCR. Here the sample spans about 250,000 clones, 60% being singletons. The TCR sequence derives from a human donor with alopecia areata. The gene calls are TRBV29-1 and TRBJ2-5; D is tentatively TRBD1 or TRBD2 (7 bases each). Sequences were derived from CD4+ T cells sorted from blood, sampled at week 52, from a patient treated with tofacitinib. This chain's CDR3 is CSVARGGPVETQYF. For the CDR3, the DNA is TGCAGCGTTGCCAGGGGGGGACCGGTAGAGACCCAGTACTTC.